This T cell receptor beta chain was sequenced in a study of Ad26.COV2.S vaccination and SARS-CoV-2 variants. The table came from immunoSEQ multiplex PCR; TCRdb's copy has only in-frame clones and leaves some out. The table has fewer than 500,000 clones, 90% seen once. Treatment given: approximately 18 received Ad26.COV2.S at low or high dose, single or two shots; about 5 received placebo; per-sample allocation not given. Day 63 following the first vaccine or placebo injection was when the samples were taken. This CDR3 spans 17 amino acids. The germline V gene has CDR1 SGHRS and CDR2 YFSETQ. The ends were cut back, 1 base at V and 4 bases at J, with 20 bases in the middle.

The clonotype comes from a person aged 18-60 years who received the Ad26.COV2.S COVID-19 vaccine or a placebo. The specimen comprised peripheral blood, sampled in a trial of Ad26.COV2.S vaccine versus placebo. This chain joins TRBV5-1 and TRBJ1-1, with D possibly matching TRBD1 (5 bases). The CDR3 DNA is TGCGCCAGCAGCTTGTCGGCGAAATTATCCGGGGGCACTGAAGCTTTCTTT. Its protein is CASSLSAKLSGGTEAFF.